A selection of T cell receptor beta chains follows, all from one sample in a study of tumor and adjacent non-tumor tissue in lung cancer. TCRdb reprocessed the multiplex PCR reads with MiXCR, giving one entry per CDR3 protein. The sample records under 75,000 distinct CDR3 sequences, under 70% being singletons. Sequenced: distant non-tumor lung tissue. Source of these receptors: a woman aged 50 to 65 with non-small cell lung cancer. Each CDR3 is given with its conserved first and last residue. A D gene is named only where the DNA matches it firmly. Expanded clones are given a class, and other clones once, few, many or no size at all.

clone size	J gene	V gene	D gene	CDR3 protein	CDR3 DNA
.	TRBJ2-7	TRBV20-1	.	CIARVPGFYEQYF	TGCATTGCTAGAGTTCCAGGGTTTTACGAGCAGTACTTC
once	TRBJ1-1	TRBV29-1	TRBD1	CSVDPLGTGFALF	TGCAGCGTTGACCCATTAGGGACAGGGTTTGCTCTCTTT
few	TRBJ2-2	TRBV12-3/TRBV12-4	TRBD2	CASRPLTSGRGTGELFF	TGTGCCAGCAGACCGCTAACTAGCGGGAGAGGGACCGGGGAGCTGTTTTTT
many	TRBJ2-1	TRBV6-2/TRBV6-3	.	CASSYSNTLRVNEQFF	TGTGCCAGCAGTTACTCGAACACCTTGCGGGTCAATGAGCAGTTCTTC
.	TRBJ2-2	TRBV7-8	.	CASSLEGSNTGEVFF	TGTGCCAGCAGCTTGGAGGGATCCAACACCGGGGAGGTGTTTTTT
many	TRBJ1-1	TRBV20-1	TRBD1	CSAFTGGASNTEAFF	TGCAGTGCTTTTACAGGGGGCGCTTCGAACACTGAAGCTTTCTTT
many	TRBJ2-7	TRBV4-1	.	CASSQAPTASYEQYF	TGCGCCAGCAGCCAAGCCCCCACGGCATCCTACGAGCAGTACTTC
.	TRBJ2-1	TRBV6-2/TRBV6-3	.	CATSQYSAPNEQFF	TGTGCCACCAGTCAATATAGCGCACCCAATGAGCAGTTCTTC
once	TRBJ1-2	TRBV24-1	.	CATSSGAYGCTF	TGTGCCACCAGTTCAGGGGCCTATGGCTGCACCTTC
.	TRBJ2-5	TRBV28	TRBD2	CANSSWEGQETQYF	TGTGCCAACAGTTCATGGGAGGGCCAAGAGACCCAGTACTTC
.	TRBJ1-4	TRBV11-2	.	CASSIDSTDEKLFF	TGTGCCAGCAGCATTGATAGCACTGACGAAAAACTGTTTTTT
.	TRBJ1-1	TRBV11-1	.	CASSLKHLNTESFF	TGTGCCAGCAGCTTGAAGCACTTGAACACTGAATCTTTCTTT
many	TRBJ1-1	TRBV6-1	.	CASSEEGGNTEAFF	TGTGCCAGCAGTGAAGAGGGGGGGAACACTGAAGCTTTCTTT
.	TRBJ1-1	TRBV28	TRBD1	CDSSSTDRGPQNTGAFF	TGTGATAGCAGTTCGACTGACAGGGGGCCCCAGAACACTGGAGCTTTCTTT
many	TRBJ2-7	TRBV4-3	.	CASSQGLGGLLHEQYF	TGCGCCAGCAGCCAAGGTCTCGGGGGACTTCTCCACGAGCAGTACTTC
many	TRBJ2-1	TRBV20-1	.	CSAERSGADEQFF	TGCAGTGCCGAGCGGTCTGGTGCCGATGAGCAGTTCTTC
few	TRBJ2-3	TRBV28	.	CASSPSMYTQYF	TGTGCCAGCAGCCCATCTATGTATACGCAGTATTTT
many	TRBJ2-1	TRBV4-3	.	CASSQGESRNNEQFF	TGCGCCAGCAGCCAAGGGGAGAGTAGAAACAATGAGCAGTTCTTC
many	TRBJ2-1	TRBV20-1	.	CSARDASASHYNEQFF	TGCAGTGCTAGAGATGCTTCGGCTAGCCATTACAATGAGCAGTTCTTC
.	TRBJ1-4	TRBV28	TRBD1	CTSRGQGYEKLFF	TGTACCAGCAGAGGACAGGGATACGAAAAACTGTTTTTT
.	TRBJ2-7	TRBV11-2	TRBD2	CASSFRASGSENVQYF	TGTGCCAGCAGCTTTCGTGCAAGCGGGAGTGAGAACGTGCAGTATTTC
many	TRBJ2-3	TRBV11-2	.	CASSFNYISTDTQYF	TGTGCCAGCAGCTTTAATTATATCAGCACAGATACGCAGTATTTT
few	TRBJ1-1	TRBV30	.	CAWSVGVRLLF	TGTGCCTGGAGTGTAGGGGTCCGGCTACTCTTT
few	TRBJ2-2	TRBV10-3	.	CAISTSWGQGLITGELFF	TGTGCCATCAGTACATCATGGGGGCAGGGTTTAATCACCGGGGAGCTGTTTTTT
.	TRBJ2-5	TRBV4-2	TRBD2	CASSQATGLYYVTRYF	TGTGCCAGCAGCCAAGCCACGGGACTATACTACGTGACCCGGTACTTC
.	TRBJ2-1	TRBV29-1	TRBD2	CRAPTGGRTYYNEQFF	TGCAGGGCCCCGACTGGCGGGAGGACCTACTACAATGAGCAGTTCTTC
.	TRBJ2-3	TRBV4-1	.	CASRQDGRGWADTQYF	TGCGCCAGCAGGCAAGACGGGAGAGGCTGGGCAGATACCCAGTATTTT
.	TRBJ2-7	TRBV11-2	.	CANSPWAIGSYELYF	.
.	TRBJ1-1	TRBV29-1	.	CSVRRVGVEAFF	TGCAGCGTTAGACGGGTCGGGGTCGAAGCTTTCTTT
.	TRBJ2-4	TRBV28	TRBD1	CAGSSGTVKNIQYF	TGTGCCGGCAGTTCCGGGACAGTTAAAAACATTCAGTACTTC
.	TRBJ2-2	TRBV11-2	.	CASSIEQLGGELFF	TGTGCCAGCAGCATAGAACAATTAGGTGGGGAGCTGTTTTTT
once	TRBJ2-3	TRBV28	TRBD2	CAGSFFSGSGTDTQYF	TGTGCCGGCAGTTTTTTTAGCGGGAGCGGCACAGATACGCAGTATTTT
.	TRBJ1-6	TRBV20-1	.	CSATLDGGSSLHF	TGCAGTGCTACCCTAGACGGAGGATCATCCCTCCACTTT
.	TRBJ2-1	TRBV11-2	.	CASRLDIGGHNEQFF	TGTGCCAGCAGGTTAGACATAGGGGGGCACAATGAGCAGTTCTTC
.	TRBJ2-2	TRBV20-1	TRBD1	CSAVSGQEGTGELFF	TGCAGTGCCGTTTCCGGACAGGAAGGCACCGGGGAGCTGTTTTTT
.	TRBJ2-7	TRBV20-1	.	CSVRDSGRTSYEQYF	TGCAGTGTCAGAGACTCAGGGCGAACCTCCTACGAGCAGTACTTC
many	TRBJ1-5	TRBV20-1	.	CSGGGSDQPQHF	TGCAGTGGGGGAGGGTCGGATCAGCCCCAGCATTTT
once	TRBJ2-7	TRBV20-1	.	CSVRALEGTNYKQYF	TGCAGTGTTAGAGCCCTGGAGGGGACGAACTACAAGCAGTACTTC